This T cell receptor beta chain was obtained from a study of OX40 agonist ivuxolimab in advanced cancers. Study findings and constraints: At 0.1 to 3.0 mg/kg, clonal expansion of CD4+ and CD8+ blood T cells had occurred by week 6. Certain nonresponders additionally had low normalized T-cell clonal expansion.

This clone was observed a single time. The antigen remains undetermined. The length of the CDR3 is 14 residues. CDR1 and CDR2 from the germline V gene are MNHEY and SVGAGI. Trimming removed 5 bases from V and 6 bases from J, with 14 bases in between. The method was immunoSEQ multiplex PCR; TCRdb's version includes in-frame clones alone and lacks a portion of them. The top ten hold roughly 0.64% of the sample, which has around 79,000 clones, more than 75% seen once. This chain joins TRBV6-5 and TRBJ2-1, with D possibly matching TRBD2 (5 bases). The clonotype comes from an adult with an advanced solid tumor such as melanoma, head and neck, liver or kidney cancer. Source: CD4+ or CD8+ T cells sorted from blood, taken in a trial of the OX40 agonist ivuxolimab. The CDR3 DNA follows: TGTGCCAGCAGTCCCCCTAGCCCGGTCAATGAGCAGTTCTTC. It yields the protein CASSPPSPVNEQFF.